This T cell receptor (beta chain) originates from a study of cytomegalovirus exposure and HLA in healthy donors. Looking at the study overall: A prior analysis found about 120 million unique TCR beta sequences from some 200 million T cells.

Details on this clone: Antigen specificity is unknown.

The V segment lost 8 bases and the J segment 0 bases; nucleotides outside the gene matches: 6. The CDR3 spans 15 residues. Germline lookup yields CDR1 LNHDA and CDR2 SQIVND (reference sequence). PCR amplification relied on 60 Vbeta primers (plus 13 Jbeta primers). Sequencing was performed with immunoSEQ multiplex PCR; in TCRdb, only in-frame clones are kept and a portion is missing. Here the sample spans 70,000 to 95,000 clones, approximately 65% being singletons. Study-wide results and limits: Most TCR sequences were rare, but some public TCRs occurred in many donors. Earlier results showed most TCR beta V segments being productive about 87% or about 30% of the time. Donor immune exposure was known only as CMV serostatus.

Sequences were obtained from PBMCs. V gene TRBV19 combines with J gene TRBJ2-1; TRBD2 agrees at 8 bases. The receptor was derived from a woman aged 25 to 39 in good health and CMV-seropositive. The CDR3 coding sequence is TGTGCCAGTGGACGGGGGGGCCTCTCCTACAATGAGCAGTTCTTC. Translating it yields CASGRGGLSYNEQFF.